This entry lists 10 T cell receptor beta chains sequenced from one sample in a study of shared clonotypes between healthy human individuals. TCRdb's table, derived via immunoSEQ multiplex PCR, lists solely in-frame clones and lacks some. The data show some 1 million clones, 75% seen once. Sequenced: memory CD4+ T cells sorted from blood. Subset of the sample: CD45RA-negative fraction. Receptors were obtained from a man aged 18-30 years in good health.

The chain uses TRBV6-5 and TRBJ1-2, with 7 nucleotides matching TRBD1. CDR3 length: 14 amino acids. CDR1 is MNHEY and CDR2 is SVGAGI in the germline V gene. V lost 0 bases, J lost 6 bases, and 4 bases stayed unmatched. The CDR3 DNA sequence: TGTGCCAGCAGTTACTCGTCCAGGGGGGATGGCTACACCTTC. Protein product: CASSYSSRGDGYTF.

V usage is TRBV14 and J usage is TRBJ1-1; D is ambiguous. V dropped 2 bases and J dropped 1 base, with 5 bases sitting between them. Germline V gene lookup returns CDR1 SGHDN and CDR2 FVKESK. This CDR3 region has 13 residues. CDR3 sequence (DNA): TGTGCCAGCAGCCAATCCGGGAACACTGAAGCTTTCTTT. It is translated as CASSQSGNTEAFF.

The chain is built from TRBV14 and TRBJ2-1, with 10 bases that match TRBD2. Germline V lookup: CDR1 SGHDN, CDR2 FVKESK. The CDR3 extends over 19 amino acids. With V trimmed by 3 bases and J by 6 bases, 17 bases remained unmatched. CDR3 sequence: CASSQVTSGAVLPLNEQFF. The CDR3 coding sequence is TGTGCCAGCAGCCAGGTCACTAGCGGGGCCGTTCTCCCCCTCAATGAGCAGTTCTTC.

The chain uses TRBV30 and TRBJ2-2, with 13 bases fitting TRBD2. Germline trimming cut 1 base from V and 5 bases from J; bases unmatched to any gene: 13. This CDR3 spans 19 amino acids. CDR1 and CDR2 (germline): GTSNPN, SVGIG (reference sequence). CDR3: CAWSAWRTSGGSGTGELFF. The CDR3 coding sequence is TGTGCCTGGAGTGCCTGGCGGACTAGCGGGGGCTCAGGTACCGGGGAGCTGTTTTTT.

The rearrangement links TRBV30 to TRBJ1-3; D is ambiguous. Germline-derived CDR1 and CDR2 are GTSNPN and SVGIG (reference sequence). Trimming stripped 1 base from V and 4 bases from J, with 11 bases between. The CDR3 is 14 residues long. The CDR3 region is CAWSAFSSGNTIYF. The CDR3 DNA reads TGTGCCTGGAGTGCTTTTAGTTCGGGAAACACCATATATTTT.

V is TRBV28 and J is TRBJ2-7; no definite D call. CDR3 size: 11 residues. The germline V gene encodes CDR1 MDHEN and CDR2 SYDVKM. V lost 8 bases, J lost 1 base, and 6 bases lay in between. CDR3 protein: CASGRSYEQYF. The CDR3 bases are TGTGCCAGCGGACGGTCCTACGAGCAGTACTTC.

This rearrangement joins TRBV5-8 to TRBJ2-3, with 7 nucleotides matching TRBD2. V lost 7 bases to trimming and J lost 1 base; unmatched junction nucleotides: 9. There are 15 residues in the CDR3. Per germline, CDR1 SGHTS and CDR2 YDEGEE. The CDR3 sequence: CASSFSGGGTDTQYF. The CDR3 coding sequence is TGTGCCAGCTCGTTCAGTGGGGGGGGCACAGATACGCAGTATTTT.

The V call is TRBV9, the J call TRBJ2-1; D not certain. Germline V gene sequence: CDR1 SGDLS, CDR2 YYNGEE. The CDR3 runs to 13 residues. V was clipped by 4 bases and J by 8 bases, with 13 bases between them. CDR3 DNA: TGTGCCAGCAGCCCCCCCAGTCGTGATGAGCAGTTCTTC. This encodes CASSPPSRDEQFF.

A remark on this clone: This could be a read error, since a much larger clone is one nucleotide away. The CDR3 protein is CASSLLADNEQFF. DNA of the CDR3: TGTGCCAGCAGCTTATTAGCGGACAATGAGCAGTTCTTC. V and J are TRBV7-2 and TRBJ2-1; a possible D gene is TRBD2 (6 bases). CDR1 SGHTA and CDR2 FQGNSA come from the germline V gene. The ends were cut back, 2 bases at V and 5 bases at J, with 7 bases in the middle. CDR3 size: 13 residues.

The V gene is TRBV6-6, the J gene TRBJ2-7, with D perhaps TRBD1 (5 bases). V dropped 6 bases and J dropped 2 bases, with 8 bases sitting between them. The CDR3 is 12 amino acids. Germline lookup yields CDR1 MNHNY and CDR2 SVGAGI (reference sequence). CDR3 in amino acids: CASRAGTYEQYF. The CDR3 bases are TGTGCCAGCAGGGCAGGGACCTACGAGCAGTACTTC.